The text below deals with one TCR beta chain. Its antigen is still unknown. No per-base quality is available; no much larger clone lies one base away. These data come from a study of blood T cell repertoires in COVID-19 (TCRdb year 2020). Context from the whole study: Collaborator samples came from the United States, Italy and Spain and covered acute and convalescent phases of COVID-19. The material from the prospective study consisted of cDNA or gDNA derived from T cells, B-cell-depleted T cells, or PBMCs. Deeply sampled blood TCRbeta repertoires from subjects exposed to, actively infected with, or recovered from COVID-19 were included in the dataset. A freely available public database, intended as a resource for researchers studying the immune response to SARS-CoV-2, is where the repertoires were released. Samples came from the ongoing ImmuneRACE study (first 160 participants) plus 1,254 subjects from 6 global collaborators. A de-identified subject ID, COVID-19 status, age in years and sex were almost always included in the sample metadata. Where available, HLA class I and class II types were taken from metadata supplied by the sample provider and were not determined by assay-based typing.

The immunoSEQ Assay, a bias-controlled multiplex PCR, was used to amplify TCRbeta CDR3 regions from genomic DNA. As for how the authors treated the data: The number of nucleated cells in each sample was estimated from the amplification of reference gene primers within the assay. To quantify the absolute abundance of each unique TCRbeta CDR3 rearrangement, sequence reads were collapsed and filtered. For each sample, productive Simpson clonality was calculated by taking the square root of Simpson's diversity index across productive rearrangements. TCRdb mirrors the immuneACCESS table, restricted to in-frame sequences. Some clones are absent from its copies; in checked studies, under half trace to an unresolved V gene, and the reason for the others is unknown. Clone size and V and J calls were adopted from that table, with D and trimming inferred from the DNA. The sample contains 240,000 or so clones, around 90% of them found a single time. Of the sample, around 0.78% is held by the ten largest clones.

General conclusions and limits of the study: The quantity of clinical and demographic metadata differed by source and by participant and was supplied without curation.

Whole blood was collected in K2EDTA tubes by collaborating institutions according to the institutions' own protocols. For TCRbeta analysis, collaborators shipped samples as frozen whole blood, isolated PBMCs, or DNA extracted from either of those sample types. After removal of 3 bases from V and 10 bases from J, the junction retains 8 bases not matched to a gene. The germline V gene (reference sequence) sets CDR1 to LGHDT and CDR2 to YNNKEL. Measured from the cysteine to the phenylalanine, the CDR3 is 14 residues long. The only DNA kept is the CDR3, 42 bases in frame from the first base. The TCR comes from a woman aged 25 to 39 with acute or convalescent COVID-19. Sequenced material: peripheral blood. This receptor chain uses TRBV3-1 (or the pseudogene TRBV3-2) and TRBJ2-1; TRBD1 agrees with 8 junctional bases. In nucleotide form, the sequence is TGTGCCAGCAGCCAGGCTGGACAGGGATACGAGCAGTTCTTC. Its protein product is CASSQAGQGYEQFF.